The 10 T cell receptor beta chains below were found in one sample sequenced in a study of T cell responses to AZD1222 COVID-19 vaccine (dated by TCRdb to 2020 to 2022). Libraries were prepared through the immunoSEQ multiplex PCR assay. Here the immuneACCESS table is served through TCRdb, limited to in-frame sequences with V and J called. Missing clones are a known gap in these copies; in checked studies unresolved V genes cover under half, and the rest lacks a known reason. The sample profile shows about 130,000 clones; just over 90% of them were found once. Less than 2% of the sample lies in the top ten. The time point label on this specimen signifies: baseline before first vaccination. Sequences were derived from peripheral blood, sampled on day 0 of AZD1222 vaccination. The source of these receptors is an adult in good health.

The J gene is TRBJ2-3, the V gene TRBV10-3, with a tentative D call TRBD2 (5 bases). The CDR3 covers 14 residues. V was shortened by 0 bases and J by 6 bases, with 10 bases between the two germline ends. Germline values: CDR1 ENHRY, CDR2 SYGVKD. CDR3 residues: CAISESRALDTQYF. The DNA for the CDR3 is TGTGCCATCAGTGAGTCGAGGGCCCTGGATACGCAGTATTTT.

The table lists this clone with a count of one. CDR3 in amino acids: CASRWKGQDSGANVLTF. In DNA form, the CDR3 reads TGTGCCAGCCGGTGGAAGGGACAGGACTCTGGGGCCAACGTCCTGACTTTC. This chain joins TRBV27 and TRBJ2-6, with 8 positions matching TRBD1. Germline CDR1 MNHEY, CDR2 SMNVEV (reference sequence). This CDR3 has 17 residues. The J segment lost 0 bases and the V segment lost 8 bases, leaving 9 bases of the junction unmatched.

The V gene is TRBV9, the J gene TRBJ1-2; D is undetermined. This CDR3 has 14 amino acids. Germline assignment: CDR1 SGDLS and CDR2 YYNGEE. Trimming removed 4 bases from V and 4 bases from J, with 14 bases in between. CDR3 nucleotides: TGTGCCAGCAGCCCCCAAGGAGAGGGCTATGGCTACACCTTC. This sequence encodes CASSPQGEGYGYTF. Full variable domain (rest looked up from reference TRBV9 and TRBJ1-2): DSGVTQTPKHLITATGQRVTLRCSPRSGDLSVYWYQQSLDQGLQFLIQYYNGEERAKGNILERFSAQQFPDLHSELNLSSLELGDSALYFCASSPQGEGYGYTFGSGTRLTVV.

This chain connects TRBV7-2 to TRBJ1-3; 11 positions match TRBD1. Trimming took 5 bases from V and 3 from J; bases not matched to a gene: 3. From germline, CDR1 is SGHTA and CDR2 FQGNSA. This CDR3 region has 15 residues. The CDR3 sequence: CASSEGQGGGNTIYF. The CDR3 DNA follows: TGTGCCAGCAGCGAGGGACAGGGGGGTGGAAACACCATATATTTT.

CDR3 region: CASSFMSNEKLFF. The CDR3 coding sequence is TGTGCCAGCAGCTTTATGAGTAATGAAAAACTGTTTTTT. J is TRBJ1-4 and V is TRBV5-6; the D is unclear. Germline values: CDR1 SGHDT, CDR2 YYEEEE. The CDR3 contains 13 residues. V was shortened by 2 bases and J by 4 bases, with 6 bases between the two germline ends. Based on the CDR3 plus reference TRBV5-6 and TRBJ1-4, the full variable domain is DAGVTQSPTHLIKTRGQQVTLRCSPKSGHDTVSWYQQALGQGPQFIFQYYEEEERQRGNFPDRFSGHQFPNYSSELNVNALLLGDSALYLCASSFMSNEKLFFGSGTQLSVL.

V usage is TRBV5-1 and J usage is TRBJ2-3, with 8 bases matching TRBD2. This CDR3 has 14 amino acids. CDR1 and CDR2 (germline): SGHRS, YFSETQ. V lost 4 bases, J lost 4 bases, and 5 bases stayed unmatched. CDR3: CASSPGGGSDTQYF. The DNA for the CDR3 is TGCGCCAGCAGCCCCGGCGGGGGGTCAGATACGCAGTATTTT.

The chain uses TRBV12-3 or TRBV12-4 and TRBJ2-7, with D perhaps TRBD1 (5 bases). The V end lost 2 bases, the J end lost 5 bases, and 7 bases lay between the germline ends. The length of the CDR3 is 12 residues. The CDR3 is CASSLIGDEQYF. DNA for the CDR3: TGTGCCAGCAGTTTAATAGGGGACGAGCAGTACTTC.

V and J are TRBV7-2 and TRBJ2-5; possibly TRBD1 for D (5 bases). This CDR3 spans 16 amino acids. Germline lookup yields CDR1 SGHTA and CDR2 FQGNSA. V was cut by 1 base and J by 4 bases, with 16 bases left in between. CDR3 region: CASSLGAGWVRETQYF. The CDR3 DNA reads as TGTGCCAGCAGCTTAGGGGCAGGGTGGGTGAGAGAGACCCAGTACTTC.

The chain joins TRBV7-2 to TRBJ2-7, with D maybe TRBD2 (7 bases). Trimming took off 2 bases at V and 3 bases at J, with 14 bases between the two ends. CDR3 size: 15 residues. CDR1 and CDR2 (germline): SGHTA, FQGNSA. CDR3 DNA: TGTGCCAGCAGCTTAAAAGGGGGGGCTGACTACGAGCAGTACTTC. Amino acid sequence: CASSLKGGADYEQYF.

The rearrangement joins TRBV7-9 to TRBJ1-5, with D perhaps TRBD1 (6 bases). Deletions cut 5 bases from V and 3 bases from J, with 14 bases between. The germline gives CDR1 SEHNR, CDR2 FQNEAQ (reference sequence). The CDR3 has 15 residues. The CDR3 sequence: CASSVRGDINQPQHF. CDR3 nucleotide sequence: TGTGCCAGCAGCGTTAGGGGGGATATCAATCAGCCCCAGCATTTT.